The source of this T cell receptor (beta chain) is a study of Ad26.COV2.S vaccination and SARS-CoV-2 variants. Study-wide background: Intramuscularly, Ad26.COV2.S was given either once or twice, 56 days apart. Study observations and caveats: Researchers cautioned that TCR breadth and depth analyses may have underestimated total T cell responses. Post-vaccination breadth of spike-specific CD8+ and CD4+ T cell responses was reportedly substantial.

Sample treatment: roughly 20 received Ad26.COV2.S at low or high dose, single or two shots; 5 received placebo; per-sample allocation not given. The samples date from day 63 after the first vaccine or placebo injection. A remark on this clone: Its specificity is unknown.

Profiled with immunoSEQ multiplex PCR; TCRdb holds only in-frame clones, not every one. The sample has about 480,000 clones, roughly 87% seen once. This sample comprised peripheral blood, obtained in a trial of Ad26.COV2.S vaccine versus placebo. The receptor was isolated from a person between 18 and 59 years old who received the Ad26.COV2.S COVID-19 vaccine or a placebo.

The CDR3 sequence: CASSRDRGRRGSGANVLTF. The CDR3 DNA is TGTGCCAGTAGTAGGGACAGGGGGCGCAGGGGCTCTGGGGCCAACGTCCTGACTTTC. The chain joins TRBV19 to TRBJ2-6; 12 nucleotides align to TRBD1. The germline CDR1 and CDR2 sequences are LNHDA and SQIVND (reference sequence). V shed 4 bases, J shed 0 bases, and the junction held 7 bases outside the gene matches. The CDR3 consists of 19 residues. The full variable domain, its missing parts supplied by reference TRBV19 and TRBJ2-6, is DGGITQSPKYLFRKEGQNVTLSCEQNLNHDAMYWYRQDPGQGLRLIYYSQIVNDFQKGDIAEGYSVSREKKESFPLTVTSAQKNPTAFYLCASSRDRGRRGSGANVLTFGAGSRLTVL.